This T cell receptor (beta chain) stems from a study of PD-1 blockade in classical Hodgkin lymphoma. Study-wide context: Nivolumab was given intravenously to patients at 3 mg/kg every 2 weeks. Study-level findings and limits: Baseline diversity was lower in partial responders and progressors than complete responders.

Each patient's relapse followed autologous stem cell transplantation, and brentuximab vedotin exposure varied. Complete response, partial response or progressive disease made up the best responses. About this clone: What it binds is unknown.

Using immunoSEQ multiplex PCR, the repertoire was profiled, and TCRdb retains in-frame clones only, with some absent. The table lists around 22,000 clones, just under 80% of them singletons, with 15% to 20% in the top ten. CDR3 length equals 15 residues. Germline V gene data show CDR1 as MNHEY and CDR2 as SVGAGI. V lost 6 bases and J 1 base, leaving 13 bases between the germline ends. This sample comprised peripheral blood mononuclear cells (PBMCs), obtained before the second cycle of nivolumab. The clonotype originates from a human donor with classical Hodgkin lymphoma. The rearrangement uses TRBV6-5 and TRBJ2-4; D possibly corresponds to TRBD1 (5 bases). The CDR3 DNA is TGTGCCAGCAGGGGGCAGGGAAGGGCCAAAAACATTCAGTACTTC. Its protein product is CASRGQGRAKNIQYF.